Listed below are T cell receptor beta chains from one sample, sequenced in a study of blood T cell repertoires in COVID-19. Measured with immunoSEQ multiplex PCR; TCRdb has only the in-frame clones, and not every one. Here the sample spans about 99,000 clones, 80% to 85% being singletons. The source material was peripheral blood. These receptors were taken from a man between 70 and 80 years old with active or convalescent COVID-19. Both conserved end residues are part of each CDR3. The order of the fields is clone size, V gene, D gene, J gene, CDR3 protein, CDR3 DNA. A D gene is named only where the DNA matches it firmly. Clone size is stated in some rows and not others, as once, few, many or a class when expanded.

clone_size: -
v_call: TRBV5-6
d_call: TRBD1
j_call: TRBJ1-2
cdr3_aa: CASSLIRTGAYGYTF
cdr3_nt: TGTGCCAGCAGCTTGATCCGAACAGGGGCCTATGGCTACACCTTC

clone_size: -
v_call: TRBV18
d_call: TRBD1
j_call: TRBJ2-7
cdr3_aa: CASSRGTGGPGEQYF
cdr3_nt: TGTGCCAGCTCACGGGGGACAGGGGGCCCTGGGGAGCAGTACTTC

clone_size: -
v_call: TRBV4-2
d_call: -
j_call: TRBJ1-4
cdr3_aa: CASSQQDITGEKLFF
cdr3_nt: TGTGCCAGCAGCCAGCAGGACATTACGGGTGAAAAACTGTTTTTT

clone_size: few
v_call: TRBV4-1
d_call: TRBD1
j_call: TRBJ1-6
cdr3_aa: CASSQARGLPLHF
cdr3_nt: TGCGCCAGCAGCCAGGCCAGGGGGCTACCCCTCCACTTT

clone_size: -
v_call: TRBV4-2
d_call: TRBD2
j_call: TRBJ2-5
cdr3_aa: CASSRSGGYQETQYF
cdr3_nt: TGTGCCAGCAGCCGTAGCGGGGGGTACCAAGAGACCCAGTACTTC

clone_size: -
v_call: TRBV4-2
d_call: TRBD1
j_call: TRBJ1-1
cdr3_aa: CASSQDPGQGAMNTEAFF
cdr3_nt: TGTGCCAGCAGCCAAGACCCCGGACAGGGGGCGATGAACACTGAAGCTTTCTTT

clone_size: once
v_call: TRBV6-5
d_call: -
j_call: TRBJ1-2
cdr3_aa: CATRRENYGYTF
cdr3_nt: TGTGCCACACGGAGAGAGAACTATGGCTACACCTTC

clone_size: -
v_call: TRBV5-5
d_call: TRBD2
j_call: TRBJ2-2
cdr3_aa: CASSLLAGLTGELFF
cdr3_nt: TGTGCCAGCAGCTTGTTAGCGGGGCTCACCGGGGAGCTGTTTTTT

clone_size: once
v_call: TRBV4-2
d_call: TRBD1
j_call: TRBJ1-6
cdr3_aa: CASSQDPWTGLNSPLHF
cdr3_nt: TGTGCCAGCAGCCAAGATCCCTGGACAGGGCTGAATTCACCCCTCCACTTT

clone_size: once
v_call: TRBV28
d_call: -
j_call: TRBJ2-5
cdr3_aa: CASSSWTGKQETQYF
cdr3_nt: TGTGCCAGCAGTTCCTGGACTGGAAAACAAGAGACCCAGTACTTC

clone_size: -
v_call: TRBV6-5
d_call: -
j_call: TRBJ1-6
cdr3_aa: CASNEGGMRGTGHF
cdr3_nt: TGTGCCAGCAACGAAGGGGGGATGCGGGGGACGGGACACTTT

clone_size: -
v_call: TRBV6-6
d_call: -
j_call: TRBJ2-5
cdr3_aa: CASSFPADGETQYF
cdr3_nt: TGTGCCAGCAGTTTCCCGGCGGATGGAGAGACCCAGTACTTC

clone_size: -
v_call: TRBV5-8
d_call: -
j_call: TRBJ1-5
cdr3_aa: CASSYEGGQPQHF
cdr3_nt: TGTGCCAGCAGCTACGAGGGCGGTCAGCCCCAGCATTTT

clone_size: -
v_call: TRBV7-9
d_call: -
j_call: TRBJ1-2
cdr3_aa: CASSSNRANYGYTF
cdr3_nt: TGTGCCAGCAGCTCCAACCGAGCTAACTATGGCTACACCTTC

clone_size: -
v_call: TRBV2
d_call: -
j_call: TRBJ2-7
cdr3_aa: CASSPPRDTYEQYF
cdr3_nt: TGTGCCAGCAGCCCCCCCAGGGATACCTACGAGCAGTACTTC

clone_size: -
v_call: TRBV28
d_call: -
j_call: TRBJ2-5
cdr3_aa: CASSSTSPETQYF
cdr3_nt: TGTGCCAGCAGTTCGACTAGTCCGGAGACCCAGTACTTC

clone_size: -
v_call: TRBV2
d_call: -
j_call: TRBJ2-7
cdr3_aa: CASSEDRTAYEQYF
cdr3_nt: TGTGCCAGCAGTGAAGACCGGACAGCCTACGAGCAGTACTTC

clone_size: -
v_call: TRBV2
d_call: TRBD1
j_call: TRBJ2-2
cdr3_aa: CASSRQGNTGELFF
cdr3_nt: TGTGCCAGCAGTCGACAGGGAAACACCGGGGAGCTGTTTTTT

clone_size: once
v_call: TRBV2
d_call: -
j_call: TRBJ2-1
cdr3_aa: CASSVGDSSGDEQFF
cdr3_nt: TGTGCCAGCAGTGTGGGGGACTCTTCGGGCGATGAGCAGTTCTTC

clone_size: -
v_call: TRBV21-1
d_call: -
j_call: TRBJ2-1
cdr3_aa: CASSKDRLAKFNEQFF
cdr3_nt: TGTGCCAGCAGCAAAGATCGGCTAGCGAAGTTCAATGAGCAGTTCTTC

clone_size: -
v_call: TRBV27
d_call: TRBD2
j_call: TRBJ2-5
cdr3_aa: CASTSAGGRDETQYF
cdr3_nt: TGTGCCAGCACTTCCGCGGGGGGGCGGGATGAGACCCAGTACTTC

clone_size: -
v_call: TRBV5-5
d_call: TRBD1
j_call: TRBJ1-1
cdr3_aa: CASSPRQGTNTEAFF
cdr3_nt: TGTGCCAGCAGCCCCAGACAGGGTACGAACACTGAAGCTTTCTTT

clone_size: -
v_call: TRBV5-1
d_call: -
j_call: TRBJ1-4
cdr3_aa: CASSFTTGAVGEKLFF
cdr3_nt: TGCGCCAGCAGCTTTACGACAGGTGCGGTGGGCGAAAAACTGTTTTTT

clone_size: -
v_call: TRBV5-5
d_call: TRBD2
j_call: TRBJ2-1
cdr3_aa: CASSLGLAGVVAYNEQFF
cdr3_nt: TGTGCCAGCAGCTTAGGGCTAGCGGGGGTAGTTGCCTACAATGAGCAGTTCTTC

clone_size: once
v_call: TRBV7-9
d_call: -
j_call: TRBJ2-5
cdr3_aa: CASSLAGGSRETQYF
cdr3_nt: TGTGCCAGCAGCTTAGCGGGGGGATCCAGGGAGACCCAGTACTTC

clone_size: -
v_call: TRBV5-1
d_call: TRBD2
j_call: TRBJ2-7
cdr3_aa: CASNPLAGSYGSYF
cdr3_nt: TGCGCCAGCAACCCCCTAGCGGGGTCTTACGGGTCGTACTTC